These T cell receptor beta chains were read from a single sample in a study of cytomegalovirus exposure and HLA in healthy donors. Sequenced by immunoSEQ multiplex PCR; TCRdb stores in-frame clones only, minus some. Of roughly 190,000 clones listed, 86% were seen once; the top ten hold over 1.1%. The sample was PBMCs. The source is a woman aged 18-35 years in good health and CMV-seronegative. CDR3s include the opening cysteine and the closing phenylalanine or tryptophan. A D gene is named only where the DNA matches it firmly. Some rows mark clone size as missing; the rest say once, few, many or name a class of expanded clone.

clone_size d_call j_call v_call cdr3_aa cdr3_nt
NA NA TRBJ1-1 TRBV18 CASSRDPAGSTEAFF TGTGCCAGCTCCCGAGATCCTGCGGGGAGCACTGAAGCTTTCTTT
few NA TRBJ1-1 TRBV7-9 CASRPSVNTEAFF TGTGCCAGCAGGCCCTCGGTGAACACTGAAGCTTTCTTT
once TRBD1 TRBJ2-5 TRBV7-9 CASSHTGTGGTQYF TGTGCCAGCAGTCATACCGGGACAGGGGGGACCCAGTACTTC
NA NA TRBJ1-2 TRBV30 CAWSVHRGSGYTF TGTGCCTGGAGTGTACATAGGGGATCCGGCTACACCTTC
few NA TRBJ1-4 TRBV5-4 CASSLNRANEKLFF TGTGCCAGCAGCTTGAACAGGGCGAATGAAAAACTGTTTTTT
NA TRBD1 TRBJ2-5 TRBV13 CASSLGGGVGRETQYF TGTGCCAGCAGCTTAGGAGGGGGCGTTGGGCGAGAGACCCAGTACTTC
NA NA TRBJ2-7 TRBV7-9 CASSLSPRQGWPEQYF TGTGCCAGCAGCTTGTCGCCCCGGCAGGGTTGGCCTGAGCAGTACTTC
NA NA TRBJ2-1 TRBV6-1 CASIPARANEQFF TGTGCCAGCATCCCCGCCCGCGCAAATGAGCAGTTCTTC
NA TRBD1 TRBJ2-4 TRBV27 CASSLGGTGGFPVIQYF TGTGCCAGCAGTTTGGGGGGGACAGGGGGGTTTCCCGTCATTCAGTACTTC
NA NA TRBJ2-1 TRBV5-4 CASSFLGVEQFF TGTGCCAGCAGCTTTCTCGGGGTTGAGCAGTTCTTC
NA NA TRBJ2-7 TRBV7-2 CASSFITRVVPPYEQYF TGTGCCAGCAGCTTCATCACCAGGGTGGTTCCCCCTTACGAGCAGTACTTC
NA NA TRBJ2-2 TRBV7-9 CASKSRGDQNTGELFF TGTGCCAGCAAATCCCGAGGAGACCAGAACACCGGGGAGCTGTTTTTT
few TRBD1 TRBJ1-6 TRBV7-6 CASSATRDRNSPLHF TGTGCCAGCAGCGCAACTCGGGACAGAAATTCACCCCTCCACTTT
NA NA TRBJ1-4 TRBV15 CATSRDLQGLEKLFF TGTGCCACCAGCAGAGATCTCCAGGGATTAGAAAAACTGTTTTTT
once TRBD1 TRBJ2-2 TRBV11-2 CASSSQGPTGELFF TGTGCCAGCAGCTCACAGGGGCCCACCGGGGAGCTGTTTTTT
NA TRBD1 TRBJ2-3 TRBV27 CASSNRGAPDTQYF TGTGCCAGCAGTAACAGGGGGGCCCCAGATACGCAGTATTTT
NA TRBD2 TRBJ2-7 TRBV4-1 CASSQRISFGGGSEQYF TGCGCCAGCAGCCAACGAATATCCTTCGGCGGGGGAAGCGAGCAGTACTTC
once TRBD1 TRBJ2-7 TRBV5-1 CASSQDRGLDEQYF TGCGCCAGCAGCCAAGACAGGGGACTTGACGAGCAGTACTTC
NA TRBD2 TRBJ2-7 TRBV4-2 CASSPVAGGVYEQYF TGTGCCAGCAGCCCAGTAGCGGGGGGCGTCTACGAGCAGTACTTC
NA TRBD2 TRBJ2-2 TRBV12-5 CASGPGLAGGTGSGELFF TGTGCTAGTGGTCCGGGACTAGCGGGAGGCACGGGGTCCGGGGAGCTGTTTTTT
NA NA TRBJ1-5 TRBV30 CAWSNQDQPQHF TGTGCCTGGAGTAACCAGGATCAGCCCCAGCATTTT
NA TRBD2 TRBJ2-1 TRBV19 CASSSGGDYNEQFF TGTGCCAGTAGTAGCGGGGGGGACTACAATGAGCAGTTCTTC
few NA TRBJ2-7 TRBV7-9 CASSLARYEQYF TGTGCCAGCAGCTTAGCGAGGTACGAGCAGTACTTC
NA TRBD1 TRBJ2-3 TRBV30 CAWSVDRVTDTQYF TGTGCCTGGAGTGTAGACAGGGTCACAGATACGCAGTATTTT
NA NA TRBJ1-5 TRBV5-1 CASSLGSGNQPQHF TGCGCCAGCAGCTTGGGGTCAGGCAATCAGCCCCAGCATTTT
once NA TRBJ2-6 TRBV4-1 CASSQAPSSGANVLTF TGCGCCAGCAGCCAAGCTCCCAGCTCTGGGGCCAACGTCCTGACTTTC
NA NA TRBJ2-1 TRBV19 CASQGSGSYNEQFF TGTGCCAGTCAGGGTAGCGGATCCTACAATGAGCAGTTCTTC
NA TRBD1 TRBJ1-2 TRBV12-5 CASALTGSDYGYTF TGTGCTAGTGCCTTGACAGGGAGTGACTATGGCTACACCTTC
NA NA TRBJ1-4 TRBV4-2 CASSQDVVNEKLFF TGTGCCAGCAGCCAAGACGTAGTTAATGAAAAACTGTTTTTT
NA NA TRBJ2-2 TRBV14 CASSQGVGRGTGELFF TGTGCCAGCAGCCAAGGTGTGGGAAGGGGCACCGGGGAGCTGTTTTTT
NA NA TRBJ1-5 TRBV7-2 CASSLSQDQPQHF TGTGCCAGCAGCTTAAGCCAGGATCAGCCCCAGCATTTT
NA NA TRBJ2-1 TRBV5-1 CASSLGFDEQFF TGCGCCAGCAGCTTGGGTTTCGATGAGCAGTTCTTC
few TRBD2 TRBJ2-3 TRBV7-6 CASSWEAGTSGSFGTDTQYF TGTGCCAGCAGCTGGGAGGCCGGGACTAGCGGGAGTTTTGGCACAGATACGCAGTATTTT
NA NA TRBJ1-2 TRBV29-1 CSVQVGEGYGYTF TGCAGCGTTCAAGTGGGGGAGGGCTATGGCTACACCTTC
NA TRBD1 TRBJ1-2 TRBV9 CASSTTGTGANYGYTF TGTGCCAGCAGTACAACCGGGACAGGGGCTAACTATGGCTACACCTTC
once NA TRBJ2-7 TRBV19 CASSMARDPSYEQYF TGTGCCAGTAGTATGGCCCGGGATCCCTCCTACGAGCAGTACTTC
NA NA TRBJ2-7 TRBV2 CASSGGAYEQYF TGTGCCAGCAGTGGAGGCGCCTACGAGCAGTACTTC
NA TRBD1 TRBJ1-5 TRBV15 CATSRDRASSNQPQHF TGTGCCACCAGCAGGGACAGGGCCTCTAGCAATCAGCCCCAGCATTTT
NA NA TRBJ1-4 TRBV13 CASTPTGTNEKLFF TGTGCCAGCACGCCGACGGGGACTAATGAAAAACTGTTTTTT
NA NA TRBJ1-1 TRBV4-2 CASSQERQEMNTEAFF TGTGCCAGCAGCCAGGAAAGGCAGGAAATGAACACTGAAGCTTTCTTT
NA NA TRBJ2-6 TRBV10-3 CAISESSFTGGQWANVLTF TGTGCCATCAGTGAGTCGTCTTTCACCGGGGGACAGTGGGCCAACGTCCTGACTTTC
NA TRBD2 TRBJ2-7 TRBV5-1 CASSWEGPYEQYF TGCGCCAGCAGCTGGGAGGGCCCCTACGAGCAGTACTTC
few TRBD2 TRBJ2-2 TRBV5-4 CASSSGTSGRDGTGELFF TGTGCCAGCAGCTCCGGGACTAGCGGGAGGGACGGCACCGGGGAGCTGTTTTTT
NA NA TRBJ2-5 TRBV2 CASRYTGETQYF TGTGCCAGCAGATATACAGGAGAGACCCAGTACTTC
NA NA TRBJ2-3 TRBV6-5 CASWRGGSDTQYF TGTGCCAGCTGGAGGGGGGGCTCAGATACGCAGTATTTT
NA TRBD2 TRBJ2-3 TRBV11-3 CASSLRGGGTDTQYF TGTGCCAGCAGCTTAAGGGGAGGGGGCACAGATACGCAGTATTTT
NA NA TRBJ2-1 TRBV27 CASSLRGTRRVF TGTGCCAGCAGTTTACGGGGGACTCGGAGGGTCTTC
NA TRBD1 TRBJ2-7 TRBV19 CASSLTGGPFEQYF TGTGCCAGTAGTTTAACAGGGGGCCCTTTCGAGCAGTACTTC
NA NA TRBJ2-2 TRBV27 CASSLSIGGFLGGELFF TGTGCCAGCAGTTTATCGATAGGAGGGTTCCTTGGCGGGGAGCTGTTTTTT
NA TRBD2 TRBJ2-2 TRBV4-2 CASSQPSHPSLAGGQQAGELFF TGTGCCAGCAGCCAACCCAGCCACCCAAGCCTAGCGGGGGGGCAACAGGCCGGGGAGCTGTTTTTT
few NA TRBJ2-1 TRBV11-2 CASSPSGRAFEQFF TGTGCCAGCAGCCCCTCTGGCAGGGCCTTCGAGCAGTTCTTC